The clone carrying this TCR beta chain was detected a few times. These data come from a study of blood T cells in healthy people across ages. For the second PCR, which ran for about 7 to 11 cycles, a sample-barcoded 5' primer and a J-beta primer mix were used. One entry per CDR3 protein results from TCRdb running MiXCR on the 5' RACE reads. This table has 1.5 million to 2 million distinct CDR3 sequences, roughly 49% appearing once. CDR3 length: 15 amino acids. The V and J ends lost 8 bases and 13 bases, in that order; junction bases with no gene match: 21. The V gene's germline CDR1 is DFQATT and CDR2 SNEGSKA (reference sequence).

The gene calls are TRBV20-1 and TRBJ2-4, with 9 nucleotides matching TRBD1. The source of this sequence is a woman aged 40 to 50 in good health. Material for sequencing was blood. The CDR3 bases are TGCAGTTCCTCGGATACAGGGGGCGACCTTGGGCCGCAGTACTTC. Its translation: CSSSDTGGDLGPQYF.